These 27 T cell receptor beta chains originate from one sample sequenced in a study of beta chain features in type 1 diabetes. Since all of the isolated RNA was reverse transcribed, expressed TCRB transcripts were what got sequenced. Clones were sequenced by immunoSEQ multiplex PCR, and TCRdb holds only the in-frame ones, with some missing. This table has some 350,000 clones, around 10% appearing once. Study-wide results and limits: People with Type 1 diabetes carried modestly yet significantly shorter TCRB CDR3s in all four CD4+ subsets.

Their antigen targets remain unknown. Sequencing was carried out using central memory CD4+ T cells from blood. The receptors stem from a man in his thirties or forties with type 1 diabetes.

In its sample, this clone was seen many times. The chain links TRBV6-4 to TRBJ2-6, with no clear D. CDR1 is MRHNA and CDR2 is SNTAGT in the germline V gene. The ends were cut back, 6 bases at V and 4 bases at J, with 16 bases in the middle. The length of the CDR3 is 16 residues. CDR3 residues: CASSLLEISGANVLTF. Here the CDR3 DNA reads TGTGCCAGCAGCTTACTCGAAATTTCCGGGGCCAACGTCCTGACTTTC.

The CDR3 spells CAWGGQSTDTQYF. DNA of the CDR3: TGTGCCTGGGGGGGACAAAGCACAGATACGCAGTATTTT. The chain combines TRBV30 with TRBJ2-3, with D maybe TRBD1 (6 bases). The CDR3 sequence is 13 residues long. The germline gives CDR1 GTSNPN, CDR2 SVGIG (reference sequence). The ends were cut back, 5 bases at V and 0 bases at J, with 9 bases in the middle.

This chain links TRBV7-2 with TRBJ2-5, with 8 bases that match TRBD2. The CDR3 runs to 14 residues. Per germline, CDR1 SGHTA and CDR2 FQGNSA. J was trimmed by 1 base and V by 5 bases; bases with no gene match: 3. CDR3 nucleotide sequence: TGTGCCAGCAGCCGGGGGGGTACCCAAGAGACCCAGTACTTC. Encoded protein: CASSRGGTQETQYF.

As concerns this clone: The junction departs from germline at one end; a sequencing error may be responsible. The chain employs TRBV7-2 and TRBJ2-4; D ambiguous. The CDR3 loop spans 15 amino acids. From germline, CDR1 is SGHTA and CDR2 FQGNSA. CDR3 nucleotides: TGCGCCAGCAGCCAAGGAAACATAGTCAAAAACATTCAGTACTTC. Its translation is CASSQGNIVKNIQYF.

J is TRBJ1-2 and V is TRBV2; tentatively, D is TRBD1 (6 bases). Germline V lookup: CDR1 SNHLY, CDR2 FYNNEI. V was shortened by 5 bases and J by 7 bases, with 11 bases between the two germline ends. This CDR3 comprises 12 residues. CDR3 residues: CASSLRDTGYTF. CDR3 bases: TGTGCCAGCAGTCTTAGGGACACTGGCTACACCTTC.

This clone was seen only a few times. The V gene is TRBV6-1, the J gene TRBJ1-5, with TRBD1 identical over 7 bases. The trim removed 4 bases at V and 6 bases at J, leaving 6 bases unmatched. CDR1 MNHNS and CDR2 SASEGT come from the germline V gene. This CDR3 region has 14 residues. The CDR3 loop is CASSATGWGQPQHF. As DNA, the CDR3 is TGTGCCAGCAGTGCGACAGGGTGGGGTCAGCCCCAGCATTTT.

This chain joins TRBV27 and TRBJ1-1, with D uncertain. Germline V gene lookup returns CDR1 MNHEY and CDR2 SMNVEV (reference sequence). This CDR3 region has 12 residues. V was pared by 4 bases and J by 3 bases, with 6 bases between. The CDR3 sequence: CASSSEDTEAFF. The DNA for the CDR3 is TGTGCCAGCAGTTCGGAGGACACTGAAGCTTTCTTT.

This clone was counted only a few times. The chain recombines TRBV9 with TRBJ1-1; 10 positions match TRBD1. The CDR3 has 13 residues. V was clipped by 4 bases and J by 7 bases; unmatched bases: 4. In germline, CDR1 is SGDLS, CDR2 YYNGEE. CDR3 in DNA: TGTGCCAGCAGCCCGGGACAGGGGTTTGAAGCTTTCTTT. Residues: CASSPGQGFEAFF.

This clone was recorded a few times. The V and J genes are TRBV5-4 and TRBJ2-6; tentative D call: TRBD2 (5 bases). Germline CDR1 and CDR2: SGHNT and YYREEE (reference sequence). This CDR3 region has 16 residues. The V and J ends lost 1 base and 0 bases respectively, with 8 bases between them. The CDR3 sequence: CASSLYSGSGANVLTF. Here the CDR3 DNA reads TGTGCCAGCAGCTTGTACAGCGGCTCTGGGGCCAACGTCCTGACTTTC.

This clone was counted a few times. The V and J genes are TRBV6-1 and TRBJ1-5; TRBD1 aligns across 9 bases. CDR3 length: 15 amino acids. Germline CDR1 MNHNS, CDR2 SASEGT. V shed 7 bases and J 5 bases; nucleotides not matched to a gene: 9. The chain's CDR3 is CASTEPGQGYQPQHF. CDR3 coding DNA: TGTGCCAGCACTGAGCCGGGACAGGGTTATCAGCCCCAGCATTTT.

V and J are TRBV29-1 and TRBJ2-1; maybe TRBD2 (5 bases). Trimming removed 4 bases at V and 10 bases at J, with 8 bases between. The CDR3 is 10 amino acids. Germline CDR1 is SQVTM and CDR2 is ANQGSEA. The CDR3 spells CSVGRREQFF. The CDR3 DNA is TGCAGCGTTGGGAGGCGCGAGCAGTTCTTC.

V gene TRBV18 combines with J gene TRBJ2-7; 7 nucleotides line up with TRBD2. The CDR3 runs to 16 residues. J was trimmed by 6 bases and V by 0 bases; bases with no gene match: 11. Germline values: CDR1 KGHSH, CDR2 LQKENI. In DNA form, the CDR3 reads TGTGCCAGCTCACCACCCCTTGGGGGAGGGCCCTCCGAGCAGTACTTC. Translating it yields CASSPPLGGGPSEQYF. Full variable domain (outside the CDR3, taken from reference TRBV18 and TRBJ2-7): NAGVMQNPRHLVRRRGQEARLRCSPMKGHSHVYWYRQLPEEGLKFMVYLQKENIIDESGMPKERFSAEFPKEGPSILRIQQVVRGDSAAYFCASSPPLGGGPSEQYFGPGTRLTVT.

This clone was counted a few times. The CDR3 nucleotides read TGTGCCTGGAGCCCGGGACAGTACAATCAGCCCCAGCATTTT. It translates to CAWSPGQYNQPQHF. The V call is TRBV30, the J call TRBJ1-5; 7 bases are a match to TRBD1. Germline values: CDR1 GTSNPN, CDR2 SVGIG (reference sequence). The CDR3 is 14 residues long. The junction had 5 bases not matched to a gene; V was cut back by 3 bases and J by 3 bases.

This clone was observed a handful of times. The same CDR3 can be traced to other DNA sequences in this sample. This chain uses TRBV5-1 with TRBJ2-3; 10 bases agree with TRBD2. This CDR3 has 16 amino acids. Germline V gene data show CDR1 as SGHRS and CDR2 as YFSETQ. The ends lost 0 bases at V and 5 bases at J; junction bases unmatched: 6. This chain's CDR3 is CASSLGSSGSGDTQYF. The CDR3 bases are TGCGCCAGCAGCTTGGGGTCTAGCGGGAGTGGAGATACGCAGTATTTT.

This clone was seen more than once but under ten times. The chain is built from TRBV7-9 and TRBJ2-3; possibly TRBD2 for D (5 bases). CDR3 length: 14 amino acids. The ends were cut back, 5 bases at V and 7 bases at J, with 16 bases in the middle. Germline V gene sequence: CDR1 SEHNR, CDR2 FQNEAQ (reference sequence). CDR3 in amino acids: CASSTRLTANTQYF. As DNA, the CDR3 is TGTGCCAGCAGCACTCGACTAACGGCGAATACGCAGTATTTT. Full variable domain (remainder filled in from reference TRBV7-9 and TRBJ2-3): DTGVSQNPRHKITKRGQNVTFRCDPISEHNRLYWYRQTLGQGPEFLTYFQNEAQLEKSRLLSDRFSAERPKGSFSTLEIQRTEQGDSAMYLCASSTRLTANTQYFGPGTRLTVL.

This clone was detected a few times. The chain is built from TRBV25-1 and TRBJ1-2; D uncertain. Trimming took 3 bases from V and 2 from J, leaving 4 bases between them. The germline gives CDR1 MGHDK, CDR2 SYGVNS. This CDR3 is built from 12 residues. CDR3 loop: CASSDFNYGYTF. The CDR3 coding sequence is TGTGCCAGCAGTGATTTCAACTATGGCTACACCTTC.

Comment on this clone: The CDR3 carries no conserved terminal phenylalanine or tryptophan, so it likely arises from a read error. V and J are TRBV7-2 and TRBJ1-1; D remains unclear. Per germline, CDR1 SGHTA and CDR2 FQGNSA. The CDR3 spans 14 residues. The V end was cut by 3 bases, the J end by 0 bases, with 8 bases between. The CDR3 DNA sequence: TGTGCCAGCAGCTTTGACGGACTGAACACTGAAGCTTTCCTT. It codes for CASSFDGLNTEAFL.

This chain connects TRBV7-2 to TRBJ1-5; the D gene is possibly TRBD1 (5 bases). Trimming took off 1 base at V and 2 bases at J, with 15 bases between the two ends. Germline-derived CDR1 and CDR2 are SGHTA and FQGNSA. The CDR3 contains 17 residues. CDR3: CASSLVAGGRGNQPQHF. The DNA for the CDR3 is TGTGCCAGCAGCTTAGTGGCTGGGGGACGGGGCAATCAGCCCCAGCATTTT.

This clone was detected many times. The chain joins TRBV23-1 to TRBJ1-3; D is unclear. TRBV23-1 is an ORF for which the function is uncertain. Trimming pared 1 base from V and 5 bases from J, leaving 12 bases between. The CDR3 covers 15 residues. The CDR3 is CASSQFGVARNTIYF. The CDR3 DNA is TGCGCCAGCAGTCAATTCGGGGTCGCCCGAAACACCATATATTTT.

This clone was detected a few times. The chain uses TRBV7-3 and TRBJ1-4; D is possibly TRBD1 (5 bases). Trimming removed 2 bases from V and 10 bases from J, with 14 bases in between. This CDR3 has 14 amino acids. The germline V gene encodes CDR1 SGHTA and CDR2 FQGTGA. The CDR3 DNA follows: TGTGCCAGCAGCTTAGAGTACACTAGGGGAAAACTGTTTTTT. It translates to CASSLEYTRGKLFF. Variable domain in full (rest from reference TRBV7-3 and TRBJ1-4): GAGVSQTPSNKVTEKGKYVELRCDPISGHTALYWYRQSLGQGPEFLIYFQGTGAADDSGLPNDRFFAVRPEGSVSTLKIQRTERGDSAVYLCASSLEYTRGKLFFGSGTQLSVL.

The V gene is TRBV14, the J gene TRBJ2-6; possibly TRBD1 for D (7 bases). The CDR3 runs 18 residues. V dropped 4 bases and J dropped 0 bases, with 16 bases sitting between them. From germline, CDR1 is SGHDN and CDR2 FVKESK. The CDR3 protein is CASSPTRTGLSGANVLTF. In nucleotides, the CDR3 is TGTGCCAGCAGCCCGACTAGGACAGGCCTCTCTGGGGCCAACGTCCTGACTTTC.

This chain links TRBV5-4 with TRBJ2-3; D possibly corresponds to TRBD1 (6 bases). There are 15 residues in the CDR3. Trimming removed 6 bases at V and 0 bases at J, with 14 bases between. CDR1 is SGHNT and CDR2 is YYREEE in the germline V gene (reference sequence). The CDR3 is CASKRGGVSTDTQYF. For the CDR3, the DNA is TGTGCCAGCAAGAGAGGGGGAGTTAGCACAGATACGCAGTATTTT.

The chain combines TRBV28 with TRBJ2-7, with D possibly being TRBD2 (5 bases). V was shortened by 2 bases and J by 2 bases, with 10 bases between the two germline ends. Germline values: CDR1 MDHEN, CDR2 SYDVKM. The CDR3 is 14 residues long. As DNA, the CDR3 is TGTGCCAGCAGTTTAACGGGGTTGGCCTACGAGCAGTACTTC. This codes for CASSLTGLAYEQYF.

This clone was recorded at least ten times. The genes are TRBV5-1 and TRBJ2-5; 11 bases are a match to TRBD2. The CDR3 contains 15 residues. CDR1 is SGHRS, CDR2 YFSETQ, per germline. Germline trimming cut 1 base from V and 3 bases from J; bases unmatched to any gene: 2. The CDR3 region is CASSLLGLAEETQYF. The CDR3 coding sequence is TGCGCCAGCAGCTTGCTGGGACTAGCGGAAGAGACCCAGTACTTC.

This clone was seen more than once but under ten times. The chain joins TRBV7-9 to TRBJ2-3; D ambiguous. With 2 bases removed from V and 2 bases from J, the gap between germline ends came to 5 bases. This CDR3 has 13 amino acids. Germline V gives CDR1 SEHNR, CDR2 FQNEAQ (reference sequence). CDR3 region: CASSLSITDTQYF. The CDR3 bases are TGTGCCAGCAGCTTATCAATCACAGATACGCAGTATTTT.

This clone was counted only a few times. J is TRBJ2-3 and V is TRBV6-1, with D perhaps assigned TRBD1 or TRBD2 (5 bases each). CDR3 length: 14 residues. The V gene's germline CDR1 is MNHNS and CDR2 SASEGT. V shed 11 bases and J shed 2 bases, with 17 bases lying between them. CDR3 nucleotide sequence: TGTGCCGGGTTCCACTCAGGGACCACAGATACGCAGTATTTT. This encodes CAGFHSGTTDTQYF.

Concerning this clone: Additional DNA sequences in this sample encode the identical CDR3. The J gene is TRBJ2-3, the V gene TRBV18; D unresolved. Germline V CDR1 and CDR2: KGHSH, LQKENI. The V gene lost 0 bases and the J gene lost 6 bases, with 7 bases spanning the gap. The CDR3 has 13 residues. This CDR3 is CASSPPSSDTQYF. DNA of the CDR3: TGTGCCAGCTCACCACCTAGCAGCGATACGCAGTATTTT.